The 22 T cell receptor beta chains presented below share a single source sample, sequenced in a study of blood T cell dynamics during melanoma immunotherapy. The protocol was immunoSEQ multiplex PCR, while the TCRdb copy is restricted to in-frame clones and leaves out a portion. Counted here are about 28,000 clones, around 80% occurring once; the ten biggest clones make up 9% to 12%. Time point specified: week 3, after first cycle of checkpoint inhibitor. Specimen: blood, collected from a patient treated with checkpoint blockade. The receptors originated from a human donor with melanoma.

The V call is TRBV28, the J call TRBJ1-5, with D uncertain. Trimming cost V 1 base and J 3 bases, with 10 bases left between them. This CDR3 spans 15 amino acids. CDR1 and CDR2 (germline): MDHEN, SYDVKM. CDR3 in amino acids: CASSLYKGINQPQHF. As DNA, the CDR3 is TGTGCCAGCAGTTTATATAAGGGAATCAATCAGCCCCAGCATTTT.

This chain joins TRBV18 and TRBJ2-3; D unclear. Germline V gives CDR1 KGHSH, CDR2 LQKENI. CDR3 length equals 15 residues. The V end was cut by 2 bases, the J end by 4 bases, with 13 bases between. Written as DNA, the CDR3 is TGTGCCAGCTCACCAGTGGTTAATCGAGCAGATACGCAGTATTTT. Amino acid sequence: CASSPVVNRADTQYF.

The genes are TRBV28 and TRBJ2-7; 8 positions agree with TRBD2. This CDR3 has 16 amino acids. Looked up from germline, CDR1 is MDHEN and CDR2 is SYDVKM. The V segment lost 7 bases and the J segment 1 base; nucleotides outside the gene matches: 12. In DNA form, the CDR3 reads TGTGCCAGCAATCTAGGGTCTAGCGGGTTGTCCTACGAGCAGTACTTC. Its translation: CASNLGSSGLSYEQYF.

This clone was seen a single time. The chain combines TRBV11-2 with TRBJ1-2; D call uncertain. Looked up from germline, CDR1 is SGHAT and CDR2 is FQNNGV. This CDR3 has 15 residues. Trimming shortened V by 2 bases and J by 3 bases, and 13 bases separated the two germline ends. CDR3: CASSLSPAAHYGYTF. In DNA, the CDR3 is TGTGCCAGCAGCTTATCCCCGGCGGCCCACTATGGCTACACCTTC.

The chain uses TRBV6-1 and TRBJ2-5; perhaps TRBD2 as D (7 bases). Per the germline V gene, CDR1 is MNHNS and CDR2 is SASEGT. V lost 1 base and J lost 6, with 18 bases in between. The length of the CDR3 is 16 residues. As DNA, the CDR3 is TGTGCCAGCAGTGAAGAGGCAGGGTGGGGGGGCAAGACCCAGTACTTC. Protein: CASSEEAGWGGKTQYF.

This rearrangement joins TRBV5-1 to TRBJ1-1, with D unresolved. Germline V lookup: CDR1 SGHRS, CDR2 YFSETQ. Trimming took off 0 bases at V and 2 bases at J, with 5 bases between the two ends. This CDR3 region has 13 residues. The CDR3 spells CASSLGVNTEAFF. CDR3 bases: TGCGCCAGCAGCTTGGGGGTTAACACTGAAGCTTTCTTT. Based on the CDR3 plus reference TRBV5-1 and TRBJ1-1, the full variable domain is KAGVTQTPRYLIKTRGQQVTLSCSPISGHRSVSWYQQTPGQGLQFLFEYFSETQRNKGNFPGRFSGRQFSNSRSEMNVSTLELGDSALYLCASSLGVNTEAFFGQGTRLTVV.

J is TRBJ2-7 and V is TRBV7-2, with D possibly being TRBD1 or TRBD2 (5 bases each). The CDR3 totals 13 residues. The germline V gene has CDR1 SGHTA and CDR2 FQGNSA. V lost 5 bases and J lost 6, with 14 bases in between. The CDR3 DNA follows: TGTGCCAGCAGCCCTCAGGGAGACGGCGAGCAGTACTTC. This codes for CASSPQGDGEQYF.

The chain employs TRBV27 and TRBJ2-7; D is undetermined. CDR3 length: 11 amino acids. The V end was cut by 7 bases, the J end by 1 base, with 5 bases between. CDR1 is MNHEY and CDR2 is SMNVEV in the germline V gene (reference sequence). The CDR3 region is CASKASYEQYF. CDR3 nucleotides: TGTGCCAGCAAGGCGTCCTACGAGCAGTACTTC.

This clone was seen a single time. This sequence joins TRBV2 and TRBJ1-2; 8 nucleotides match TRBD1. The CDR3 contains 12 residues. Germline CDR1 reads SNHLY; CDR2 reads FYNNEI. V dropped 5 bases and J dropped 10; count of bases not matched to a gene: 6. The CDR3 spells CASSIRQGIYTF. DNA for the CDR3: TGTGCCAGCAGTATAAGACAGGGGATCTACACCTTC.

The genes are TRBV6-1 and TRBJ2-7; tentative D call: TRBD1 (5 bases). The CDR3 length is 15 residues. Germline CDR1 reads MNHNS; CDR2 reads SASEGT. The ends were cut back, 2 bases at V and 0 bases at J, with 11 bases in the middle. The CDR3 loop is CASSEYKGISYEQYF. DNA for the CDR3: TGTGCCAGCAGTGAATACAAGGGGATCTCCTACGAGCAGTACTTC.

This chain links TRBV10-3 with TRBJ2-2; 10 bases fit TRBD2. Trimming removed 11 bases from V and 1 base from J; junction bases left unmatched: 1. Germline V gene lookup returns CDR1 ENHRY and CDR2 SYGVKD. The CDR3 length is 13 residues. DNA for the CDR3: TGTGCCGCTAGCGGGGGGAACACCGGGGAGCTGTTTTTT. Its protein is CAASGGNTGELFF.

The chain recombines TRBV30 with TRBJ2-5; perhaps TRBD1 as D (5 bases). The better agreement between TRBJ2-7 and the DNA end casts doubt on the J call. The germline V gene has CDR1 GTSNPN and CDR2 SVGIG (reference sequence). The CDR3 length is 12 residues. This chain's CDR3 is CACAGNSYEQYF. CDR3 nucleotide sequence: TGTGCCTGCGCAGGGAACTCCTACGAGCAGTACTTC.

The genes are TRBV9 and TRBJ2-3; tentatively, D is TRBD1 or TRBD2 (5 bases each). Germline CDR1 SGDLS, CDR2 YYNGEE. Trimming left V 1 base short and J 0 bases short, with 9 bases between. This CDR3 comprises 15 residues. DNA of the CDR3: TGTGCCAGCAGCGTACAGGGAGCTAGCACAGATACGCAGTATTTT. Translation: CASSVQGASTDTQYF. The whole variable domain, remainder taken from reference TRBV9 and TRBJ2-3, is DSGVTQTPKHLITATGQRVTLRCSPRSGDLSVYWYQQSLDQGLQFLIQYYNGEERAKGNILERFSAQQFPDLHSELNLSSLELGDSALYFCASSVQGASTDTQYFGPGTRLTVL.

The chain joins TRBV6-5 to TRBJ2-7, with D unresolved. There are 13 residues in the CDR3. V was cut by 4 bases and J by 12 bases, with 19 bases left in between. Germline V CDR1 and CDR2: MNHEY, SVGAGI. CDR3 sequence (DNA): TGTGCCAGCAGTTCCGTAGTCTTGGACCGGCGGTACTTC. Translated: CASSSVVLDRRYF.

CDR3 protein: CASSFSNEQFF. In DNA form, the CDR3 reads TGTGCCAGCAGCTTTAGTAATGAGCAGTTCTTC. The chain is built from TRBV7-9 and TRBJ2-1; no clear D gene. The germline V gene has CDR1 SEHNR and CDR2 FQNEAQ (reference sequence). V was shortened by 3 bases and J by 7 bases, with 4 bases between the two germline ends. The CDR3 runs to 11 residues.

With respect to this clone: At the DNA level, this CDR3 is encoded by other sequences in the same sample as well. The chain combines TRBV6-4 with TRBJ1-1; D call uncertain. The CDR3 spans 14 residues. The ends were cut back, 4 bases at V and 1 base at J, with 10 bases in the middle. CDR1 MRHNA and CDR2 SNTAGT come from the germline V gene. The CDR3 nucleotides are TGTGCCAGCAGTGCCTCCCCTGGGAACACTGAAGCTTTCTTT. Protein product: CASSASPGNTEAFF.

The rearrangement uses TRBV5-4 and TRBJ2-7, with D uncertain. Looked up from germline, CDR1 is SGHNT and CDR2 is YYREEE (reference sequence). This CDR3 spans 13 amino acids. The V gene lost 4 bases and the J gene lost 2 bases, with 10 bases spanning the gap. The DNA of the CDR3 is TGTGCCAGCAGCCTGGAGAGAGCCTACGAGCAGTACTTC. It translates to CASSLERAYEQYF. Complete variable domain (other parts from reference TRBV5-4 and TRBJ2-7): ETGVTQSPTHLIKTRGQQVTLRCSSQSGHNTVSWYQQALGQGPQFIFQYYREEENGRGNFPPRFSGLQFPNYSSELNVNALELDDSALYLCASSLERAYEQYFGPGTRLTVT.

The chain links TRBV4-1 to TRBJ1-2; maybe TRBD1 (5 bases). Per the germline V gene, CDR1 is MGHRA and CDR2 is YSYEKL. Trimming pared 0 bases from V and 6 bases from J, leaving 8 bases between. The CDR3 is 13 residues long. The CDR3 nucleotides are TGCGCCAGCAGCCAAGATCGGGGGGATGGCTACACCTTC. Protein sequence: CASSQDRGDGYTF.

This chain connects TRBV5-1 to TRBJ2-7; the D gene is possibly TRBD2 (6 bases). Germline V gene sequence: CDR1 SGHRS, CDR2 YFSETQ. The ends were cut back, 4 bases at V and 3 bases at J, with 14 bases in the middle. The CDR3 spans 14 residues. The CDR3 sequence is CASSPGTSLYEQYF. CDR3 bases: TGCGCCAGCAGCCCCGGGACTTCTCTCTACGAGCAGTACTTC.

This clone was counted between two and nine times. The genes are TRBV27 and TRBJ1-6, with unresolved D. The germline CDR1 and CDR2 sequences are MNHEY and SMNVEV (reference sequence). There are 14 residues in the CDR3. Trimming took off 8 bases at V and 6 bases at J, with 14 bases between the two ends. The CDR3 sequence: CASGSAGLNSPLHF. The CDR3 coding sequence is TGTGCCAGCGGTTCGGCAGGCCTTAATTCACCCCTCCACTTT.

The chain has TRBV7-9 and TRBJ1-5; D may be TRBD1 (5 bases). The CDR3 spans 13 residues. V shed 5 bases and J shed 7 bases, with 12 bases lying between them. Germline V CDR1 and CDR2: SEHNR, FQNEAQ (reference sequence). The CDR3 region is CASSTDTLQPQHF. The CDR3 region has the DNA TGTGCCAGCAGCACGGACACTCTCCAGCCCCAGCATTTT.

The gene calls are TRBV5-1 and TRBJ1-4; D may be TRBD1 (5 bases). The germline V gene encodes CDR1 SGHRS and CDR2 YFSETQ. Trimming removed 0 bases at V and 7 bases at J, with 10 bases between. CDR3 length equals 14 residues. CDR3 loop: CASSLEQGGEKLFF. For the CDR3, the DNA is TGCGCCAGCAGCTTGGAGCAGGGTGGTGAAAAACTGTTTTTT. Drawing the rest from reference TRBV5-1 and TRBJ1-4, the complete variable domain is KAGVTQTPRYLIKTRGQQVTLSCSPISGHRSVSWYQQTPGQGLQFLFEYFSETQRNKGNFPGRFSGRQFSNSRSEMNVSTLELGDSALYLCASSLEQGGEKLFFGSGTQLSVL.